This T cell receptor beta chain emerged from a study of blood T cell repertoires in COVID-19. Study-level information: Some COVID-19 samples were acute and others convalescent; all came from the United States, Italy and Spain. In each case, the material was cDNA or gDNA derived from T cells, B-cell-depleted T cells, or PBMCs.

J gave up 3 bases and V 6 bases, and 1 base lay outside the gene matches. CDR3 length equals 12 residues. This clone was seen once. This study enrolled people aged about 18 to 100 from roughly 24 US geographic areas. Assignments of participants to cohorts depended upon their own reported clinical history. Sequencing was performed with immunoSEQ multiplex PCR; in TCRdb, only in-frame clones are kept and a portion is missing. Of 270,000 or so clones listed, about 91% are singletons. This receptor was identified in a woman between 35 and 50 years old with acute COVID-19. Sequencing was performed on PBMCs or T cells enriched from blood (not recorded which). The V and J genes are TRBV12-3 or TRBV12-4 and TRBJ1-2, with 7 bases lining up with TRBD1. Here the CDR3 DNA reads TGTGCCAGCAGGGACAGGTACTATGGCTACACCTTC. This translates into CASRDRYYGYTF.